What follows is one T cell receptor beta chain and its context. The antigen this receptor binds is unknown. Within one base of it there is no much larger clone, and no base qualities were kept. This record belongs to a study of blood T cell repertoires in COVID-19 (TCRdb year 2020). In terms of the full investigation: Samples from collaborators originated in the United States, Italy and Spain and spanned both the acute and convalescent phases of COVID-19. Subjects who had been exposed to COVID-19, were actively infected with it, or had recovered from it provided the deeply sampled blood TCRbeta repertoires that made up the dataset. HLA class I and class II types, where available, came from metadata supplied by the sample provider rather than from assay-based typing. Sample metadata almost always included a de-identified subject ID, COVID-19 status, age in years and sex. The repertoires were released in a freely available public database meant as a resource for research on the immune response to SARS-CoV-2. The material from the prospective study consisted of cDNA or gDNA derived from T cells, B-cell-depleted T cells, or PBMCs. The samples were drawn from the first 160 participants of the ongoing ImmuneRACE study and from 1,254 subjects provided by 6 global collaborators. The paper's findings and limits, for the study overall: How much clinical and demographic metadata was included differed by source and by participant, and the metadata was provided uncurated.

The CDR3 covers 17 residues, taking in both the cysteine and the phenylalanine. Only the CDR3 portion is preserved as DNA: 51 bases, with reading frame beginning at the first base. V is cut by 2 bases and J by 1 base, and the space between the germline ends is 14 bases. In the germline V gene (reference sequence), CDR1 corresponds to LGHDT and CDR2 to YNNKEL. TCRbeta CDR3 regions were amplified from genomic DNA by means of the immunoSEQ Assay, a bias-controlled multiplex PCR. As for the authors' bioinformatics: The number of nucleated cells in each sample was estimated from the amplification of reference gene primers within the assay. To quantify the absolute abundance of each unique TCRbeta CDR3 rearrangement, sequence reads were collapsed and filtered. For each sample, productive Simpson clonality was calculated as the square root of Simpson's diversity index over productive rearrangements. TCRdb limited this immuneACCESS table to in-frame rearrangements with V and J called. A share of clones is missing; checked studies link under half to unresolved V genes, and the rest is unexplained. The V and J calls and clone size are taken from that table; D and trimming were inferred from the DNA. In this sample the table shows about 150,000 clones, 85% to 90% of which occur a single time. The ten largest clones add up to under 15% of the sample.

At one collaborating source in Seattle, patients were enrolled during active infection and were followed longitudinally through the course of disease. Each collaborating institution followed its own protocols to collect whole blood in K2EDTA tubes. Collaborator samples were shipped for TCRbeta analysis as frozen whole blood, isolated PBMCs, or DNA extracted from either sample type. The sequencing input was peripheral blood. The TCR originated in a young man with COVID-19, enrolled during active disease. The rearrangement combines TRBV3-1 (or the pseudogene TRBV3-2) with TRBJ2-2; a tentative D call is TRBD2 (6 bases match). For the CDR3, the sequence is CASSQLTSGLNTGELFF. The DNA sequence is as follows: TGTGCCAGCAGCCAATTGACTTCGGGACTGAACACCGGGGAGCTGTTTTTT.